These 19 T cell receptor beta chains originate from one sample sequenced in a study of long-term antiretroviral therapy in people with HIV. The libraries were made with immunoSEQ v3.0 at survey level. The repertoire was sequenced with immunoSEQ multiplex PCR; TCRdb's copy has only in-frame clones and lacks some. The top ten clones hold around 5.1% of a sample with about 38,000 clones, 75% to 90% of them seen once. Here the sequenced sample was unsorted PBMCs, taken 1.5 years after starting antiretroviral therapy. These receptors originate from a man aged 18 to 29 with HIV.

The V call is TRBV5-6, the J call TRBJ2-2, with 8 bases aligning to TRBD2. The germline V gene encodes CDR1 SGHDT and CDR2 YYEEEE. The CDR3 covers 17 residues. V was pared by 6 bases and J by 6 bases, with 16 bases of the junction left unmatched. The CDR3 is CASTQAGVTTSAGELFF. CDR3 DNA: TGTGCCAGCACCCAAGCGGGAGTTACGACATCCGCCGGGGAGCTGTTTTTT.

This chain uses TRBV5-1 with TRBJ2-3; tentatively, D is TRBD1 (5 bases). The V gene lost 1 base and the J gene lost 0 bases, with 12 bases spanning the gap. This CDR3 region has 16 residues. Germline V gene sequence: CDR1 SGHRS, CDR2 YFSETQ. CDR3 residues: CASSLFIGASTDTQYF. In DNA form, the CDR3 reads TGCGCCAGCAGCTTGTTTATAGGGGCCAGCACAGATACGCAGTATTTT.

The chain employs TRBV7-9 and TRBJ2-1, with TRBD2 matching over 8 bases. V was pared by 8 bases and J by 0 bases, with 9 bases of the junction left unmatched. CDR3 size: 16 residues. Germline CDR1 is SEHNR and CDR2 is FQNEAQ (reference sequence). CDR3 in amino acids: CASGAGVPSSYNEQFF. Written as DNA, the CDR3 is TGTGCCAGCGGAGCGGGAGTCCCCAGCTCCTACAATGAGCAGTTCTTC. Supplemented by reference TRBV7-9 and TRBJ2-1, the full variable domain reads DTGVSQNPRHKITKRGQNVTFRCDPISEHNRLYWYRQTLGQGPEFLTYFQNEAQLEKSRLLSDRFSAERPKGSFSTLEIQRTEQGDSAMYLCASGAGVPSSYNEQFFGPGTRLTVL.

This chain joins TRBV2 and TRBJ1-4, with 9 bases that match TRBD1. Trimming removed 6 bases from V and 8 bases from J; junction bases left unmatched: 7. CDR1 SNHLY and CDR2 FYNNEI come from the germline V gene. This CDR3 contains 14 residues. Here the CDR3 DNA reads TGTGCCAGCAGCCTACAGGGGGCAGGCGAAAAACTGTTTTTT. Residues: CASSLQGAGEKLFF.

CDR3 amino acids: CASRLLGNEQFF. The CDR3 DNA reads as TGTGCCAGCAGACTACTAGGAAATGAGCAGTTCTTC. The rearrangement joins TRBV28 to TRBJ2-1; possibly TRBD2 for D (5 bases). The ends were cut back, 6 bases at V and 7 bases at J, with 10 bases in the middle. Germline-derived CDR1 and CDR2 are MDHEN and SYDVKM. This CDR3 contains 12 residues.

This chain joins TRBV18 and TRBJ2-7; 8 bases agree with TRBD1. Germline CDR1 KGHSH, CDR2 LQKENI. The CDR3 runs 15 residues. The V segment lost 3 bases and the J segment 2 bases; nucleotides outside the gene matches: 6. The CDR3 here is CASSPGQGLTYEQYF. CDR3 sequence (DNA): TGTGCCAGCTCACCCGGACAGGGTCTTACCTACGAGCAGTACTTC.

This clone was detected only a few times. This chain uses TRBV19 with TRBJ1-2; 10 bases are shared with TRBD1. The CDR3 has 14 amino acids. The V and J ends lost 7 bases and 7 bases, in that order; junction bases with no gene match: 9. Germline lookup yields CDR1 LNHDA and CDR2 SQIVND (reference sequence). CDR3 sequence: CASNPTGGNVGYTF. CDR3 DNA sequence: TGTGCCAGTAACCCGACAGGGGGCAATGTTGGCTACACCTTC.

This rearrangement joins TRBV18 to TRBJ2-1; D gene uncertain. The V end was cut by 5 bases, the J end by 6 bases, with 11 bases between. CDR3 length: 13 amino acids. Germline V gene data show CDR1 as KGHSH and CDR2 as LQKENI. As DNA, the CDR3 is TGTGCCAGCTCAGCGATCACGGGCAATGAGCAGTTCTTC. This translates into CASSAITGNEQFF.

The chain employs TRBV14 and TRBJ2-3, with unresolved D. Germline V gives CDR1 SGHDN, CDR2 FVKESK. The length of the CDR3 is 18 residues. The V and J ends lost 1 base and 0 bases respectively, with 17 bases between them. The CDR3 DNA follows: TGTGCCAGCAGCCAAGTGTTTGCGGCGGCCTTTAGCACAGATACGCAGTATTTT. It encodes CASSQVFAAAFSTDTQYF. Looking up the rest from reference TRBV14 and TRBJ2-3 gives the full variable domain: EAGVTQFPSHSVIEKGQTVTLRCDPISGHDNLYWYRRVMGKEIKFLLHFVKESKQDESGMPNNRFLAERTGGTYSTLKVQPAELEDSGVYFCASSQVFAAAFSTDTQYFGPGTRLTVL.

The chain carries TRBV6-5 and TRBJ2-5; no firm D call. CDR3 length: 11 amino acids. The ends were cut back, 7 bases at V and 2 bases at J, with 5 bases in the middle. Looked up from germline, CDR1 is MNHEY and CDR2 is SVGAGI. As DNA, the CDR3 is TGTGCCAGCACGCAGCAAGAGACCCAGTACTTC. Translation gives CASTQQETQYF.

The chain has TRBV30 and TRBJ1-4, with TRBD1 matching 9 bases. From germline, CDR1 is GTSNPN and CDR2 SVGIG (reference sequence). CDR3 size: 16 residues. V gave up 1 base and J gave up 0 bases; unmatched junction bases: 3. CDR3 amino acids: CAWSAGQGATNEKLFF. Written as DNA, the CDR3 is TGTGCCTGGAGTGCGGGACAGGGAGCAACTAATGAAAAACTGTTTTTT. Full variable domain (rest looked up from reference TRBV30 and TRBJ1-4): SQTIHQWPATLVQPVGSPLSLECTVEGTSNPNLYWYRQAAGRGLQLLFYSVGIGQISSEVPQNLSASRPQDRQFILSSKKLLLSDSGFYLCAWSAGQGATNEKLFFGSGTQLSVL.

This clone appeared once. The chain couples TRBV18 to TRBJ2-6; D unresolved. The V end was cut by 3 bases, the J end by 1 base, with 13 bases between. Germline values: CDR1 KGHSH, CDR2 LQKENI. The CDR3 is 17 amino acids. This CDR3 reads CASSPQSSASGANVLTF. The CDR3 DNA reads as TGTGCCAGCTCACCTCAATCCAGCGCATCTGGGGCCAACGTCCTGACTTTC. Together with reference TRBV18 and TRBJ2-6, the CDR3 gives the full variable domain: NAGVMQNPRHLVRRRGQEARLRCSPMKGHSHVYWYRQLPEEGLKFMVYLQKENIIDESGMPKERFSAEFPKEGPSILRIQQVVRGDSAAYFCASSPQSSASGANVLTFGAGSRLTVL.

The chain carries TRBV5-1 and TRBJ2-1, with 8 bases aligning to TRBD2. Per the germline V gene, CDR1 is SGHRS and CDR2 is YFSETQ. The CDR3 runs 15 residues. With V trimmed by 4 bases and J by 7 bases, 10 bases remained unmatched. The CDR3 DNA follows: TGCGCCAGCAGCGCGGGACTAGTGGGGTTGAATGAGCAGTTCTTC. It yields the protein CASSAGLVGLNEQFF.

The chain carries TRBV28 and TRBJ1-5, with D maybe TRBD1 (6 bases). With 5 bases removed from V and 2 bases from J, the gap between germline ends came to 13 bases. CDR3 size: 15 residues. CDR1 MDHEN and CDR2 SYDVKM come from the germline V gene. The CDR3 DNA reads TGTGCCAGCAGTCCCACAGGGTTAGGCAATCAGCCCCAGCATTTT. Its translation is CASSPTGLGNQPQHF.

The chain carries TRBV5-1 and TRBJ2-2; 10 nucleotides line up with TRBD2. The V gene's germline CDR1 is SGHRS and CDR2 YFSETQ. V shed 1 base, J shed 4 bases, and the junction held 1 base outside the gene matches. The CDR3 length is 15 residues. The chain's CDR3 is CASSLTSGVTGELFF. DNA for the CDR3: TGCGCCAGCAGCTTGACTAGCGGGGTCACCGGGGAGCTGTTTTTT.

The chain uses TRBV29-1 and TRBJ2-2, with 7 bases that match TRBD2. Germline CDR1 is SQVTM and CDR2 is ANQGSEA. This CDR3 contains 12 residues. V was pared by 4 bases and J by 10 bases, with 6 bases of the junction left unmatched. CDR3 region: CSVGGGAAELFF. In DNA, the CDR3 is TGCAGCGTTGGCGGGGGTGCAGCGGAGCTGTTTTTT.

The genes are TRBV5-1 and TRBJ2-1; D not certain. This CDR3 spans 15 amino acids. CDR1 is SGHRS and CDR2 is YFSETQ in the germline V gene. V gave up 3 bases and J gave up 6 bases, with 16 bases separating them. The CDR3 reads CASSSYLEARNEQFF. The DNA of the CDR3 is TGCGCCAGCAGCTCCTACTTGGAAGCACGCAATGAGCAGTTCTTC.

The chain employs TRBV19 and TRBJ2-1, with 9 bases fitting TRBD2. The J segment lost 7 bases and the V segment lost 7 bases, leaving 14 bases of the junction unmatched. Germline loops: CDR1 LNHDA, CDR2 SQIVND (reference sequence). The CDR3 length is 16 residues. CDR3 nucleotides: TGTGCCAGTAATCCCTCCGGGACTAGCTGGGGGAATGAGCAGTTCTTC. As protein: CASNPSGTSWGNEQFF.

The V gene is TRBV7-8, the J gene TRBJ1-1; TRBD1 might be the D (6 bases). This CDR3 comprises 15 residues. The germline V and J ends were trimmed by 2 bases and 1 base, with 11 bases remaining between them. Per the germline V gene, CDR1 is SGHVS and CDR2 is FQNEAQ. The CDR3 nucleotides read TGTGCCAGCAGCTTACAGGGGAGAAGGAACACTGAAGCTTTCTTT. It specifies CASSLQGRRNTEAFF. The entire variable domain, with the rest obtained from reference TRBV7-8 and TRBJ1-1, is as follows: GAGVSQSPRYKVAKRGQDVALRCDPISGHVSLFWYQQALGQGPEFLTYFQNEAQLDKSGLPSDRFFAERPEGSVSTLKIQRTQQEDSAVYLCASSLQGRRNTEAFFGQGTRLTVV.